This T cell receptor beta chain was recovered during a study of blood T cell repertoires in COVID-19. Study background: PBMCs, B-cell-depleted T cells, or T cells were the source of the cDNA or gDNA that made up the material.

The length of the CDR3 is 12 residues. Per germline, CDR1 SGHKS and CDR2 YYEKEE (reference sequence). Trimming took off 3 bases at V and 3 bases at J, with 7 bases between the two ends. Enrolled through a virtual design, the participants were between 18 and 89 years of age and came from fewer than 30 US areas. Profiling relied on immunoSEQ multiplex PCR, and the TCRdb table lists in-frame clones only, not all of them. The table lists more than 110,000 clones, almost 80% of them singletons. Source material: PBMCs or T cells enriched from blood (not recorded which). This TCR came from a woman aged 45-59 years who had recovered from COVID-19. The J gene is TRBJ2-7, the V gene TRBV5-5, with D possibly being TRBD1 (6 bases). The CDR3 bases are TGTGCCAGCAGCTCACAGGGCTACGAGCAGTACTTC. Amino acid sequence: CASSSQGYEQYF.